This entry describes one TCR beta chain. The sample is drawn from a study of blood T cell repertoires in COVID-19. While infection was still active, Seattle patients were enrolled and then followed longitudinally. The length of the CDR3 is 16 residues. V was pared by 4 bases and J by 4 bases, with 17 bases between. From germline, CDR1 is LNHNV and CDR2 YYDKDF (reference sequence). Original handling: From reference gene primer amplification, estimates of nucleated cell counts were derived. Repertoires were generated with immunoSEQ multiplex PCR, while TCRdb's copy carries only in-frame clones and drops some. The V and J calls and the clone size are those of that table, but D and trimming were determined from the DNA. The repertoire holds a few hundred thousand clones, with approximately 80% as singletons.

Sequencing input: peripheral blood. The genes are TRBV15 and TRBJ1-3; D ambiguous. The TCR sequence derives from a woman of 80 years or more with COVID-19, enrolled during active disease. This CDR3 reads CATSIGPGNDGNTIYF. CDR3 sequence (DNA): TGTGCCACCAGCATAGGCCCGGGGAACGACGGAAACACCATATATTTT.